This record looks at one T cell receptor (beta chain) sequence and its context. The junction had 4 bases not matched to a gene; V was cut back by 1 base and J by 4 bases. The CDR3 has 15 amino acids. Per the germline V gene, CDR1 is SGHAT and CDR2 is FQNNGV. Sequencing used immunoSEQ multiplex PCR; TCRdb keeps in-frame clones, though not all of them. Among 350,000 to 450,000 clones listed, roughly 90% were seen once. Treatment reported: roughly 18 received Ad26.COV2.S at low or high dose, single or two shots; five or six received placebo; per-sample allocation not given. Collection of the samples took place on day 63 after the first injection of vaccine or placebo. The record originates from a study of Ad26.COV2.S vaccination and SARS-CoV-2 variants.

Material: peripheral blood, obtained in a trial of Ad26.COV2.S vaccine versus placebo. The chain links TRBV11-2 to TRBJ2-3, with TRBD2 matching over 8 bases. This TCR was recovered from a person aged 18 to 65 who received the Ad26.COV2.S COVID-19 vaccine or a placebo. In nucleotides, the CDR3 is TGTGCCAGCAGCTTAGCGGGGGGGCTGCCAGATACGCAGTATTTT. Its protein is CASSLAGGLPDTQYF.